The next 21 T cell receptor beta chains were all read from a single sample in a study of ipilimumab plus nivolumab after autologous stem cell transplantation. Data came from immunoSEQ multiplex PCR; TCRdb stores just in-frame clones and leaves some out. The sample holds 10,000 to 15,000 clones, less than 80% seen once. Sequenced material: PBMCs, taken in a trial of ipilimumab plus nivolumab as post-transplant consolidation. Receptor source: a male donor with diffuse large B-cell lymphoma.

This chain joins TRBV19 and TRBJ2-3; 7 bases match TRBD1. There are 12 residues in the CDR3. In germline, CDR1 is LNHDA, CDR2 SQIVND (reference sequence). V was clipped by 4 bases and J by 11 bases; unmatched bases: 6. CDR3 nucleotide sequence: TGTGCCAGTAGTAATAGGGGGCAAATGCAGTATTTT. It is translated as CASSNRGQMQYF.

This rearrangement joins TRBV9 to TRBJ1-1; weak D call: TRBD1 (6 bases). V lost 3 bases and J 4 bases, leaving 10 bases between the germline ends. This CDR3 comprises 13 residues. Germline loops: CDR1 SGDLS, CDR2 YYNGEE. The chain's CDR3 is CASSAQGSTEAFF. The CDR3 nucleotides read TGTGCCAGCAGCGCTCAGGGGAGCACTGAAGCTTTCTTT.

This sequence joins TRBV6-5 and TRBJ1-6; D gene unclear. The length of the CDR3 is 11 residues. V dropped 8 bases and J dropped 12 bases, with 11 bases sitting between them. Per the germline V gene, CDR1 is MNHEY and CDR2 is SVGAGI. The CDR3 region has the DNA TGTGCCAGCGGACCGGATGTACCCCTCCACTTT. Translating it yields CASGPDVPLHF.

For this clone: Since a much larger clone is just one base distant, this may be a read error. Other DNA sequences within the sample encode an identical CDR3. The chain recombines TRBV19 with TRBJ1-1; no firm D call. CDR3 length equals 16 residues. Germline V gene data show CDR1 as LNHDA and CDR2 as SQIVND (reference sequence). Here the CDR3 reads CASSIGLGRKNTEAFF. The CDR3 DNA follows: TGTGCCAGTAGTATCGGACTTGGGCGGAAGAACACTGAAGCTTTCTTC. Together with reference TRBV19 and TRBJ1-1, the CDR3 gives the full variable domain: DGGITQSPKYLFRKEGQNVTLSCEQNLNHDAMYWYRQDPGQGLRLIYYSQIVNDFQKGDIAEGYSVSREKKESFPLTVTSAQKNPTAFYLCASSIGLGRKNTEAFFGQGTRLTVV.

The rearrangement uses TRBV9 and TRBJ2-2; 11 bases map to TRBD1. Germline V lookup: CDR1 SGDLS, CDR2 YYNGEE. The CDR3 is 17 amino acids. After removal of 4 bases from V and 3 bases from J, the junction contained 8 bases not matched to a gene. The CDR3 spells CASSNPGQGDYTGELFF. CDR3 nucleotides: TGTGCCAGCAGCAATCCGGGACAGGGGGATTACACCGGGGAGCTGTTTTTT. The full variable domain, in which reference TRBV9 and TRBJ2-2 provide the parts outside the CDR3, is DSGVTQTPKHLITATGQRVTLRCSPRSGDLSVYWYQQSLDQGLQFLIQYYNGEERAKGNILERFSAQQFPDLHSELNLSSLELGDSALYFCASSNPGQGDYTGELFFGEGSRLTVL.

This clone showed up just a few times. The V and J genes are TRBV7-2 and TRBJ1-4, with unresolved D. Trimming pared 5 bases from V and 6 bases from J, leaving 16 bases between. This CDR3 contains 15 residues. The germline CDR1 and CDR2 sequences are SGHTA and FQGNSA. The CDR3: CASSPLGPWDEKLFF. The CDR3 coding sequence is TGTGCCAGCAGCCCCCTCGGGCCCTGGGATGAAAAACTGTTTTTT.

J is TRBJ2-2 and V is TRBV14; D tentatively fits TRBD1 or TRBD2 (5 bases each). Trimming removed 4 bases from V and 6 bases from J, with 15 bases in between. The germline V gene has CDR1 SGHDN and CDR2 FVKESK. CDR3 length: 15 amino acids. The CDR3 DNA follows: TGTGCCAGCAGCCTTTCCTTGGGACCGGCCGGGGAGCTGTTTTTT. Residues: CASSLSLGPAGELFF.

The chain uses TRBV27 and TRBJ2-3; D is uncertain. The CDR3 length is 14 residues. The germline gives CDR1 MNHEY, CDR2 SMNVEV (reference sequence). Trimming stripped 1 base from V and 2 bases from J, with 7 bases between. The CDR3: CASSLFQATDTQYF. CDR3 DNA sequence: TGTGCCAGCAGTTTATTTCAGGCCACAGATACGCAGTATTTT.

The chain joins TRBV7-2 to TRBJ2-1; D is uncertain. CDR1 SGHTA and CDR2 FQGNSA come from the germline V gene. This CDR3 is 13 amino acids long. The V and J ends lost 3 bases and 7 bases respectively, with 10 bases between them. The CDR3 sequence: CASSFPPTNEQFF. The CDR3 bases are TGTGCCAGCAGCTTCCCCCCTACTAATGAGCAGTTCTTC.

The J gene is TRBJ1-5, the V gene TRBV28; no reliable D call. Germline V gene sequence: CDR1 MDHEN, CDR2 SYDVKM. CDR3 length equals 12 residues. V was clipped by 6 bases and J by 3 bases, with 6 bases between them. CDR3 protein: CASRALNQPQHF. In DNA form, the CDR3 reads TGTGCCAGCAGGGCCCTCAATCAGCCCCAGCATTTT.

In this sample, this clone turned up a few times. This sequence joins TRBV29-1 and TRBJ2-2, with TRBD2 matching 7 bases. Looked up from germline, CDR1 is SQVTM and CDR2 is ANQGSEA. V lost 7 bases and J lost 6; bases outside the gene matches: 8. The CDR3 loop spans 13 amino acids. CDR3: CSAIREGPGELFF. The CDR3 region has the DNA TGCAGCGCCATTAGGGAGGGGCCCGGGGAGCTGTTTTTT.

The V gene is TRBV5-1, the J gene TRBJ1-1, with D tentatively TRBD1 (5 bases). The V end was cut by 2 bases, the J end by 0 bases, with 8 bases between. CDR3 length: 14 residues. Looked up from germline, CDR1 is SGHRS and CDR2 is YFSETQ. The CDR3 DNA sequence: TGCGCCAGCAGCTTCCGGGGCATGAACACTGAAGCTTTCTTT. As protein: CASSFRGMNTEAFF.

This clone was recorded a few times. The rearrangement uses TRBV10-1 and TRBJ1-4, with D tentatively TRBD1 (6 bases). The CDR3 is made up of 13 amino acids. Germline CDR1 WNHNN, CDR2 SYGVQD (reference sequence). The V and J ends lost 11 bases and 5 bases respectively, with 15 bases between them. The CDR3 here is CASTGHLNEKLFF. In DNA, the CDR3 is TGCGCCTCAACGGGACACCTCAATGAAAAACTGTTTTTT.

In DNA, the CDR3 is TGTGCCAGCAGCTTCCGGAGATTTCAAGAGACCCAGTACTTC. Residues: CASSFRRFQETQYF. The chain joins TRBV5-4 to TRBJ2-5; D is unclear. The CDR3 is 14 residues long. Trimming left V 2 bases short and J 2 bases short, with 10 bases between. Germline assignment: CDR1 SGHNT and CDR2 YYREEE (reference sequence).

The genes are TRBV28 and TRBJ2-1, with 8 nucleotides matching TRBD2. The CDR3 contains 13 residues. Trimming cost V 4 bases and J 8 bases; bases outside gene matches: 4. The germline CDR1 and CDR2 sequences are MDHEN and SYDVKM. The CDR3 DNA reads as TGTGCCAGCAGTTCGGGGGGGAAGGATGAGCAGTTCTTC. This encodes CASSSGGKDEQFF.

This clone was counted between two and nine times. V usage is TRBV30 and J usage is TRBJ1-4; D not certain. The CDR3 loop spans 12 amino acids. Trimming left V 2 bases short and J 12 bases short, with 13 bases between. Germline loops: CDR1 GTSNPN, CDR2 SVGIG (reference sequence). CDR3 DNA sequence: TGTGCCTGGAGTAGTTCACTCGAGGAACTGTTTTTT. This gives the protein CAWSSSLEELFF.

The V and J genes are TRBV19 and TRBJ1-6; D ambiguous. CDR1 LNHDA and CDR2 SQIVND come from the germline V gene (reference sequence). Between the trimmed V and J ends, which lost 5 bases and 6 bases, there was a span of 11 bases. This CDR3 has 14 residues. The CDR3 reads CASSLGQPNSPLHF. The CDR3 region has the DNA TGTGCCAGTAGTTTGGGTCAACCTAATTCACCCCTCCACTTT.

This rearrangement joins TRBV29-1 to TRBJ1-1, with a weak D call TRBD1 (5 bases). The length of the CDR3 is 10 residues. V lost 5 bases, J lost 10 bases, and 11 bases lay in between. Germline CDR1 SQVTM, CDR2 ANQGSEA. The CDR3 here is CSVQGAAAFF. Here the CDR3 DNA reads TGCAGCGTTCAGGGAGCGGCAGCTTTCTTT. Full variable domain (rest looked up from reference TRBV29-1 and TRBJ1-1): SAVISQKPSRDICQRGTSLTIQCQVDSQVTMMFWYRQQPGQSLTLIATANQGSEATYESGFVIDKFPISRPNLTFSTLTVSNMSPEDSSIYLCSVQGAAAFFGQGTRLTVV.

The CDR3 region is CAWTPVGPRQFF. DNA for the CDR3: TGTGCCTGGACCCCCGTCGGACCGCGGCAGTTCTTC. The chain has TRBV30 and TRBJ2-1; D is ambiguous. The ends were cut back, 4 bases at V and 12 bases at J, with 16 bases in the middle. The CDR3 contains 12 residues. CDR1 is GTSNPN, CDR2 SVGIG, per germline (reference sequence).

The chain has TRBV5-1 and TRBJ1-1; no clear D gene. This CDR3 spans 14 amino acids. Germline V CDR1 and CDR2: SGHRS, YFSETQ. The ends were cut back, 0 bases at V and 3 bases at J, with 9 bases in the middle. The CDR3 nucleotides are TGCGCCAGCAGCTTGGATGCGGCTGACACTGAAGCTTTCTTT. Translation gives CASSLDAADTEAFF.

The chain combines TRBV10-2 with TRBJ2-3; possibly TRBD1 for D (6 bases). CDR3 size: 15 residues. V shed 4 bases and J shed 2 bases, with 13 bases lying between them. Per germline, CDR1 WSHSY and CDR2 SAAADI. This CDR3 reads CASSVTGSNTDTQYF. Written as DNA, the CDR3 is TGCGCCAGCAGTGTTACAGGGTCCAACACAGATACGCAGTATTTT.